The 21 T cell receptor beta chains given below trace back to one sample, sequenced in a study of cytomegalovirus exposure and HLA in healthy donors (dated by TCRdb to about 2017). The method behind the library was the immunoSEQ multiplex PCR assay. The multiplex PCR relied on a mix of 60 forward primers for TCR Vbeta segments and 13 reverse primers for TCR Jbeta segments. TCRdb obtained this table from immuneACCESS and retained in-frame rearrangements with V and J assigned. These tables miss some clones; where compared with another copy, unresolved V genes account for less than half of the shortfall, and the remainder is unexplained. The sample's table lists a count of some 200,000 clones. The ten largest account for roughly 0.7% of the sample. The sequenced sample was PBMCs. These receptors all come from a boy aged 5-17 years in good health and CMV-seronegative.

J is TRBJ1-2 and V is TRBV6-5; 11 bases map to TRBD1. J was trimmed by 7 bases and V by 5 bases; bases with no gene match: 6. This CDR3 is 14 amino acids long. The germline gives CDR1 MNHEY, CDR2 SVGAGI. CDR3 amino acids: CASSGGQGGRGYTF. In DNA, the CDR3 is TGTGCCAGCAGTGGGGGACAGGGGGGTCGTGGCTACACCTTC.

This chain links TRBV2 with TRBJ2-7, with D perhaps matching TRBD2 (5 bases). CDR3 length: 13 residues. V was shortened by 5 bases and J by 5 bases, with 13 bases between the two germline ends. Germline assignment: CDR1 SNHLY and CDR2 FYNNEI. In DNA, the CDR3 is TGTGCCAGCAGTAATATCCGGGAAAACGAGCAGTACTTC. Its protein is CASSNIRENEQYF. Full variable domain (missing parts from reference TRBV2 and TRBJ2-7): EPEVTQTPSHQVTQMGQEVILRCVPISNHLYFYWYRQILGQKVEFLVSFYNNEISEKSEIFDDQFSVERPDGSNFTLKIRSTKLEDSAMYFCASSNIRENEQYFGPGTRLTVT.

The chain joins TRBV7-2 to TRBJ2-1, with 8 bases matching TRBD2. Germline lookup yields CDR1 SGHTA and CDR2 FQGNSA. V shed 1 base and J 5 bases; nucleotides not matched to a gene: 7. This CDR3 has 16 amino acids. In nucleotides, the CDR3 is TGTGCCAGCAGCTTAGGACCCGCAGCGGGGGACAATGAGCAGTTCTTC. This codes for CASSLGPAAGDNEQFF. The full variable domain, its missing parts supplied by reference TRBV7-2 and TRBJ2-1, is GAGVSQSPSNKVTEKGKDVELRCDPISGHTALYWYRQSLGQGLEFLIYFQGNSAPDKSGLPSDRFSAERTGGSVSTLTIQRTQQEDSAVYLCASSLGPAAGDNEQFFGPGTRLTVL.

In DNA form, the CDR3 reads TGTGCCAGCAGCTCAGAATCGACAGGGGAGTACGAGCAGTACTTC. Protein product: CASSSESTGEYEQYF. The chain has TRBV5-5 and TRBJ2-5, with 8 bases fitting TRBD1. Matching the DNA end better, TRBJ2-7 makes the J call doubtful. The CDR3 length is 15 residues. The V gene's germline CDR1 is SGHKS and CDR2 YYEKEE (reference sequence).

The CDR3 coding sequence is TGTGCCAGCAGTTCAGGGCGCGGCTACACCTTC. Translating it yields CASSSGRGYTF. The chain carries TRBV6-5 and TRBJ1-2, with a tentative D call TRBD1 (5 bases). The CDR3 totals 11 residues. V dropped 4 bases and J dropped 8 bases, with 8 bases sitting between them. CDR1 is MNHEY and CDR2 is SVGAGI in the germline V gene.

The chain has TRBV6-1 and TRBJ2-1, with 11 bases identical to TRBD2. This CDR3 has 15 amino acids. In germline, CDR1 is MNHNS, CDR2 SASEGT. The V gene end was trimmed by 1 base and the J gene end by 9 bases; junction bases not matched to a gene: 5. Here the CDR3 DNA reads TGTGCCAGCAGTGAAGTAGCGGGGGGGCCGACTGAGCAGTTCTTC. Translating gives CASSEVAGGPTEQFF.

The rearrangement joins TRBV6-4 to TRBJ1-2; D is possibly TRBD1 (6 bases). From germline, CDR1 is MRHNA and CDR2 SNTAGT. The CDR3 runs 12 residues. Between the trimmed V and J ends, which lost 10 bases and 6 bases, there was a span of 15 bases. The chain's CDR3 is CAKKGTGNGYTF. The CDR3 DNA is TGTGCCAAGAAGGGTACAGGGAATGGCTACACCTTC.

V gene TRBV27 combines with J gene TRBJ2-3; 9 bases fit TRBD2. Unmatched junction bases numbered 15, after V lost 3 bases and J lost 2 bases. CDR3 size: 19 residues. CDR1 is MNHEY and CDR2 is SMNVEV in the germline V gene (reference sequence). CDR3: CASSFGAGGPVISTDTQYF. The CDR3, as DNA: TGTGCCAGCAGTTTCGGGGCGGGGGGGCCTGTAATTTCCACAGATACGCAGTATTTT.

The CDR3 DNA reads as TGTGCCAGCAGTTTAACGGGACTAGCGGGGGGTTGGGAGACCCAGTACTTC. Its protein is CASSLTGLAGGWETQYF. The chain employs TRBV27 and TRBJ2-5, with 15 bases that match TRBD2. Unmatched junction bases numbered 6, after V lost 2 bases and J lost 5 bases. The CDR3 runs 17 residues. Germline values: CDR1 MNHEY, CDR2 SMNVEV (reference sequence).

V gene TRBV6-5 combines with J gene TRBJ2-2; weak D call: TRBD1 (6 bases). The CDR3 has 13 amino acids. The germline V and J ends were trimmed by 6 bases and 9 bases, with 14 bases remaining between them. Germline CDR1 reads MNHEY; CDR2 reads SVGAGI. The chain's CDR3 is CASSQQGPRELFF. CDR3 DNA: TGTGCCAGCAGCCAACAGGGACCGAGGGAGCTGTTTTTT.

The chain couples TRBV2 to TRBJ1-2; tentative D call: TRBD1 (5 bases). Between the trimmed V and J ends, which lost 6 bases and 0 bases, there was a span of 11 bases. Germline V gives CDR1 SNHLY, CDR2 FYNNEI. This CDR3 contains 14 residues. CDR3 residues: CASRTDRANYGYTF. In DNA, the CDR3 is TGTGCCAGCAGGACTGACAGAGCTAACTATGGCTACACCTTC.

The chain links TRBV19 to TRBJ2-6; 11 nucleotides align to TRBD2. CDR1 and CDR2 (germline): LNHDA, SQIVND (reference sequence). CDR3 length: 17 residues. V shed 8 bases and J 0 bases; nucleotides not matched to a gene: 6. In DNA, the CDR3 is TGTGCCAGTTCCAAGACTAGCGGGAACTCTGGGGCCAACGTCCTGACTTTC. Protein sequence: CASSKTSGNSGANVLTF.

The chain uses TRBV11-2 and TRBJ2-3; 10 positions agree with TRBD1. CDR1 is SGHAT, CDR2 FQNNGV, per germline. This CDR3 is built from 15 residues. Trimming cost V 2 bases and J 3 bases; bases outside gene matches: 2. CDR3 nucleotides: TGTGCCAGCAGCTTACGACAGGGGGCAACAGATACGCAGTATTTT. It encodes CASSLRQGATDTQYF.

This sequence joins TRBV19 and TRBJ1-1, with 9 bases identical to TRBD1. After removal of 7 bases from V and 3 bases from J, the junction contained 9 bases not matched to a gene. The CDR3 spans 15 residues. Germline-derived CDR1 and CDR2 are LNHDA and SQIVND (reference sequence). This CDR3 reads CASKGDRALYTEAFF. The CDR3 coding sequence is TGTGCCAGTAAGGGGGACAGGGCTCTGTACACTGAAGCTTTCTTT.

The chain joins TRBV7-6 to TRBJ1-4; D is ambiguous. The germline V gene has CDR1 SGHVS and CDR2 FNYEAQ. The CDR3 contains 13 residues. Trimming removed 5 bases at V and 7 bases at J, with 11 bases between. CDR3 bases: TGTGCCAGCAGCACTAGTCCCCTTGAAAAACTGTTTTTT. The encoded protein is CASSTSPLEKLFF.

The chain recombines TRBV6-1 with TRBJ1-1; TRBD1 matches 7 bases. The junction had 4 bases not matched to a gene; V was cut back by 2 bases and J by 4 bases. Looked up from germline, CDR1 is MNHNS and CDR2 is SASEGT. The CDR3 sequence is 14 residues long. Here the CDR3 DNA reads TGTGCCAGCAGTGAAACAGGGGTCCGCACTGAAGCTTTCTTT. Translated, it gives CASSETGVRTEAFF.

DNA for the CDR3: TGCGCCAGCAGCCCCGGGACTGAGTACGAGCAGTACTTC. It is translated as CASSPGTEYEQYF. V gene TRBV4-3 combines with J gene TRBJ2-7, with D perhaps TRBD2 (6 bases). This CDR3 is 13 amino acids long. Germline loops: CDR1 LGHNA, CDR2 YSLEER. Trimming pared 4 bases from V and 4 bases from J, leaving 11 bases between.

The rearrangement joins TRBV7-2 to TRBJ2-2, with 9 positions matching TRBD1. Trimming at V came to 9 bases and at J to 6 bases, leaving 5 bases not matched to a gene. Germline V gene sequence: CDR1 SGHTA, CDR2 FQGNSA. The CDR3 is 13 amino acids. CDR3 nucleotides: TGTGCCAGGGGACAGGGTTACGCCGGGGAGCTGTTTTTT. This codes for CARGQGYAGELFF.

The chain employs TRBV7-2 and TRBJ2-3; 8 positions agree with TRBD2. This CDR3 comprises 16 residues. V lost 3 bases to trimming and J lost 0 bases; unmatched junction nucleotides: 5. Germline V gives CDR1 SGHTA, CDR2 FQGNSA. The CDR3 DNA reads TGTGCCAGCAGCTTCCAGAGCGGGGGTAGCACAGATACGCAGTATTTT. Translating gives CASSFQSGGSTDTQYF.

The genes are TRBV7-9 and TRBJ2-7; 10 positions match TRBD1. This CDR3 comprises 15 residues. Germline V gene lookup returns CDR1 SEHNR and CDR2 FQNEAQ (reference sequence). V lost 4 bases, J lost 5 bases, and 8 bases stayed unmatched. CDR3 in amino acids: CASSSRGQGSHEQYF. Here the CDR3 DNA reads TGTGCCAGCAGCTCCCGGGGACAGGGGTCCCACGAGCAGTACTTC.

This rearrangement joins TRBV27 to TRBJ1-6, with no clear D. The CDR3 consists of 17 residues. CDR1 is MNHEY and CDR2 is SMNVEV in the germline V gene (reference sequence). Trimming took off 7 bases at V and 0 bases at J, with 16 bases between the two ends. The CDR3: CASTGGSLSSYNSPLHF. The CDR3 DNA follows: TGTGCCAGCACCGGAGGTAGTTTAAGCTCCTATAATTCACCCCTCCACTTT.